The sequence of this T cell receptor beta chain was determined in a study of T-cell memory formation after mild COVID-19 (dated by TCRdb to about 2021). Regarding the complete study: Most TCR sequence clusters were specific to one of the two donors. In a couple of donors, T-cell clones that expanded and contracted after mild COVID-19 were followed by sequencing TCRalpha and TCRbeta repertoires longitudinally. The cohort comprised two young, previously healthy adult volunteers, one female and one male. What the study reported, not specific to this receptor: Only a couple of mild cases were covered in the study, and larger cohorts including severe cases with pre-infection samples were considered necessary. The detection of some responding clones in pre-infection memory suggests that pre-existing cross-reactive memory T cells joined the SARS-CoV-2 response. Contracting CD4+ clones turned up mainly in the CM and EM memory subsets, whereas EMRA was where CD8+ clones were enriched. Whether the second-wave clones peaking on day 37 were SARS-CoV-2 specific was not confirmed. Clones contracting from day 15 to 85 had balanced CD4/CD8 phenotypes, while a second wave expanding from day 15 to 37 was biased towards CD4+.

As to this clonotype: Its antigen specificity is not known. No per-base quality is available; no much larger clone lies one base away.

Ficoll-Paque density gradient centrifugation was used to isolate PBMCs. Sequencing took place on an Illumina NovaSeq 6000. TCRalpha and TCRbeta cDNA libraries were built by 5'RACE with constant-segment primers, adding sample barcodes and unique molecular identifiers. RNA was extracted from every sample with Trizol reagent. Libraries were amplified in two PCR steps, with a second sample barcode and Illumina TruSeq adapters added in the second step. Libraries were sequenced on an Illumina NovaSeq with 2 x 150 bp paired-end reads. The published analysis was carried out like this. Demultiplexing of reads and collapsing into UMI-guided consensus sequences were performed with migec v1.2.7. Using mixcr v2.1.11, UMI consensuses were aligned to TRA and TRB V and J templates and then assembled into clonotypes. A clonotype was counted as expanded or contracted only when both edgeR and NoisET called the clonotype significant, with the noise models trained on biological replicates. For edgeR calls, a false discovery rate-adjusted p below 0.01 and a log2 fold-change threshold of 1 were applied. As an exploratory analysis of dynamics, PCA with hierarchical clustering was applied to max-normalized trajectories of the 1000 most abundant clonotypes. Separately sequenced CD4+ and CD8+ repertoires were used to assign a CD4 or CD8 phenotype to each responding clone. The public reads were reanalyzed by TCRdb: fastp trimming at Q25, MiXCR alignment, in-frame beta chains only. Rows with a matching CDR3 protein are joined into one entry that keeps the most common DNA and genes. It is TCRdb's table, rather than the study itself, that gives the V and J calls and clone size. The sample table lists hundreds of thousands of distinct CDR3 sequences, roughly 18% of them with a count of one. 9.5% to 15% of the sample is in the top ten clones.

The sample taken for sequencing was PBMCs or a T cell subset sorted from them (not recorded which). The receptor's source is an adult woman who had mild COVID-19 (a few samples of this study predate the infection). The sample titles of this study are shuffled in the database, so cell type and time point are left out; the donor was told from shared clones.

The CDR3 region: CASRPGQGANAGELFF. The base sequence is TGTGCCAGCAGACCAGGACAGGGGGCAAATGCCGGGGAGCTGTTTTTT. The sequence joins TRBV7-3 to TRBJ2-2, and TRBD1 aligns with 11 junction nucleotides. The CDR3 sequence holds 16 residues, the cysteine and phenylalanine included. Only the CDR3 DNA is retained, 48 bases long and in frame from the first base. The germline V end is reduced by 6 bases and the J end by 6 bases; junction bases left unmatched: 9. In the germline V gene, CDR1 corresponds to SGHTA and CDR2 to FQGTGA.